Listed below are T cell receptor beta chains from one sample, sequenced in a study of beta chain features in type 1 diabetes. Repertoires were generated with immunoSEQ multiplex PCR, while TCRdb's copy carries only in-frame clones and drops some. The profile shows some 360,000 clones, about 20% of them singletons. The sequencing sample was made of naive CD4+ T cells from blood. These receptors all come from a woman aged 18 to 35 in good health. Each CDR3 is given with its conserved first and last residue. A D gene is named only where the DNA matches it firmly. For some rows the clone size is stated as once, few or many, or as a class when expanded; others skip it.

TRBJ2-7 | few | TRBV11-1 | NA | CASSPRGVSYEQYF | TGTGCCAGCAGCCCCAGGGGAGTGTCCTACGAGCAGTACTTC
TRBJ2-7 | few | TRBV5-1 | NA | CASSPSGGVEQYF | TGCGCCAGCAGCCCTTCCGGAGGGGTCGAGCAGTACTTC
TRBJ2-1 | NA | TRBV10-3 | TRBD1 | CAISESGDRGEQFF | TGTGCCATCAGTGAGTCCGGGGACAGGGGTGAGCAGTTCTTC
TRBJ2-1 | few | TRBV29-1 | TRBD2 | CSAGGLASGGTEQFF | TGCAGCGCCGGAGGCCTTGCTAGCGGGGGGACTGAGCAGTTCTTC
TRBJ1-6 | few | TRBV30 | TRBD1 | CAYRDRDSPLHF | TGTGCCTACCGGGACAGGGATTCACCCCTCCACTTT
TRBJ1-2 | once | TRBV30 | TRBD1 | CAWSLQGATDYGYTF | TGTGCCTGGAGTCTACAGGGGGCTACGGACTATGGCTACACCTTC
TRBJ1-2 | NA | TRBV30 | NA | CAWSVRVDYGYTF | TGTGCCTGGAGTGTAAGAGTGGACTATGGCTACACCTTC
TRBJ2-2 | few | TRBV7-2 | TRBD2 | CASSPRAGGATGELFF | TGTGCCAGCAGCCCAAGAGCGGGAGGAGCCACCGGGGAGCTGTTTTTT
TRBJ2-7 | NA | TRBV28 | NA | CASSSYYEQYF | TGTGCCAGCAGCTCCTACTACGAGCAGTACTTC
TRBJ2-7 | few | TRBV7-3 | NA | CASSLNGQDYEQYF | TGTGCCAGCAGCTTAAATGGGCAGGACTACGAGCAGTACTTC
TRBJ1-5 | NA | TRBV7-9 | TRBD1 | CASSAGQGVGQPQHF | TGTGCCAGCAGCGCGGGACAGGGGGTAGGACAGCCCCAGCATTTT
TRBJ2-5 | NA | TRBV9 | TRBD2 | CASSSSGAQETQYF | TGTGCCAGCAGCTCCAGCGGGGCCCAAGAGACCCAGTACTTC
TRBJ1-2 | few | TRBV30 | TRBD1 | CAWNRGQNGYTF | TGTGCCTGGAACAGGGGGCAGAATGGCTACACCTTC
TRBJ2-5 | few | TRBV5-4 | NA | CASSLQGAGAQETQYF | TGTGCCAGCAGCCTCCAGGGAGCGGGCGCACAGGAGACCCAGTACTTC
TRBJ2-1 | NA | TRBV5-4 | TRBD1 | CASSIQGGNEQFF | TGTGCCAGCAGCATACAGGGGGGCAATGAGCAGTTCTTC
TRBJ1-2 | NA | TRBV9 | NA | CASSVVSWGGDGYTF | TGTGCCAGCAGCGTAGTATCGTGGGGGGGCGATGGCTACACCTTC
TRBJ1-1 | NA | TRBV7-3 | NA | CASSLTFRGEAFF | TGTGCCAGCAGCTTAACTTTTCGGGGTGAAGCTTTCTTT
TRBJ1-2 | few | TRBV7-2 | TRBD1 | CASSLTGDYGYTF | TGTGCCAGCAGCCTGACAGGGGACTATGGCTACACCTTC
TRBJ1-6 | few | TRBV7-2 | TRBD1 | CASSRQGLDSPLHF | TGTGCCAGCAGCCGACAGGGTTTAGATTCACCCCTCCACTTT
TRBJ2-7 | few | TRBV7-2 | TRBD2 | CASSSGLAVSYEQYF | TGTGCCAGCAGCTCGGGACTAGCGGTTTCCTACGAGCAGTACTTC
TRBJ2-7 | NA | TRBV2 | NA | CASSGVGRKHEQYF | TGTGCCAGCAGTGGAGTAGGGAGGAAGCACGAGCAGTACTTC
TRBJ1-2 | NA | TRBV2 | TRBD1 | CASNQWTGPSGGYTF | TGTGCCAGCAACCAATGGACAGGGCCCTCGGGGGGCTACACCTTC
TRBJ2-5 | NA | TRBV4-2 | NA | CASSQDAVTEETQYF | TGTGCCAGCAGCCAAGATGCGGTAACGGAGGAGACCCAGTACTTC